This TCR beta chain was sequenced for a study of human T cells and chemical hapten exposure. Whole-study findings and limits: Once DPC sensitization occurred, TCRs above 1 in 1000 frequency showed no change.

Time point defined: healthy volunteer bleed at 2 weeks. Total RNA extraction was carried out from unfractionated whole blood. With respect to this clonotype: Its specificity is unknown.

Trimming took off 4 bases at V and 3 bases at J, with 30 bases between the two ends. This CDR3 is 20 amino acids long. Germline V gene data show CDR1 as MGHRA and CDR2 as YSYEKL. TCRdb recomputed calls from the RACE reads with MiXCR, one row per CDR3 protein. This sample has over 85,000 distinct CDR3 sequences, with approximately 8.2% found just once. The clonotype originates from a female donor in good health. Some clones in this sample may be carry-over from other donors' samples. The J gene is TRBJ1-1, the V gene TRBV4-1; D perhaps matches TRBD1 (5 bases). Sequencing input: whole blood. CDR3 loop: CASSPTGTQIEEKKYTEAFF. The CDR3, as DNA: TGCGCCAGCAGCCCAACCGGGACTCAAATAGAGGAGAAAAAGTACACTGAAGCTTTCTTT.